Following are 13 T cell receptor beta chains from one sample sequenced in a study of blood T cells in healthy people across ages. Primers used in a second PCR of roughly 6 to 11 cycles were a sample-barcoded 5' primer and a J-beta primer mix. TCRdb re-called the 5' RACE reads with MiXCR, one entry per CDR3 protein. This table has 600,000 to 650,000 distinct CDR3 sequences, around 54% appearing once. Sequences were obtained from blood. The receptors come from a man aged 60 to 69 in good health.

The table lists this clonotype with a few counts. The chain has TRBV4-1 and TRBJ1-2; TRBD1 might be the D (5 bases). The CDR3 spans 16 residues. Germline V gene sequence: CDR1 MGHRA, CDR2 YSYEKL. Trimming cost V 3 bases and J 4 bases, with 18 bases left between them. The DNA for the CDR3 is TGCGCCAGCAGCCAGCCGACGAATTTCGGGGGCTATGGCTACACCTTC. This encodes CASSQPTNFGGYGYTF.

The chain couples TRBV12-3 or TRBV12-4 to TRBJ2-3; a possible D gene is TRBD1 (6 bases). TRBJ1-5 explains the end of the DNA better; the J call may be wrong. This CDR3 has 15 residues. CDR3 coding DNA: TGTGCCAGCACACCTGGGGACAACCGGCGTCAGCCCCAGCATTTT. It yields the protein CASTPGDNRRQPQHF.

The chain couples TRBV10-3 to TRBJ1-5; no clear D gene. The V end was cut by 4 bases, the J end by 2 bases, with 12 bases between. This CDR3 is 15 amino acids long. CDR1 is ENHRY and CDR2 is SYGVKD in the germline V gene. The CDR3 reads CAISALAGGNQPQHF. In DNA form, the CDR3 reads TGTGCCATCAGTGCCCTAGCCGGGGGCAATCAGCCCCAGCATTTT.

The J gene is TRBJ1-3, the V gene TRBV27; D unresolved. This CDR3 has 15 amino acids. Germline V gene sequence: CDR1 MNHEY, CDR2 SMNVEV (reference sequence). V dropped 2 bases and J dropped 1 base, with 9 bases sitting between them. CDR3 DNA sequence: TGTGCCAGCAGTTTACGCGGGATGTCTGGAAACACCATATATTTT. Translating gives CASSLRGMSGNTIYF.

The rearrangement uses TRBV7-2 and TRBJ2-4, with D unclear. V shed 5 bases and J shed 9 bases, with 20 bases lying between them. Germline V gene sequence: CDR1 SGHTA, CDR2 FQGNSA. CDR3 length equals 15 residues. The CDR3 coding sequence is TGTGCCAGCAGCCATATCGACACGCTGAAACGCATTCAGTACTTC. Amino acids: CASSHIDTLKRIQYF.

The rearrangement links TRBV6-2 or TRBV6-3 to TRBJ2-1; D possibly matches TRBD1 or TRBD2 (5 bases each). This CDR3 contains 13 residues. CDR1 is MNHEY, CDR2 SVGEGT, per germline. Trimming took off 0 bases at V and 9 bases at J, with 9 bases between the two ends. The CDR3 region is CASSYSGVSEQFF. The CDR3 nucleotides are TGTGCCAGCAGTTACTCGGGGGTCTCTGAGCAGTTCTTC.

CDR3 DNA sequence: TGTGCCAGCAGCATCGGACAGGGGTACGAGCAGTACTTC. It is translated as CASSIGQGYEQYF. The chain employs TRBV7-6 and TRBJ2-5; 9 bases are shared with TRBD1. The J call may be wrong; the DNA end is better matched by TRBJ2-7. This CDR3 is 13 amino acids long. Germline assignment: CDR1 SGHVS and CDR2 FNYEAQ.

This rearrangement joins TRBV7-9 to TRBJ2-1; D possibly corresponds to TRBD2 (6 bases). CDR1 is SEHNR, CDR2 FQNEAQ, per germline (reference sequence). V was pared by 2 bases and J by 5 bases, with 13 bases between. The CDR3 totals 15 residues. CDR3 sequence reads: CASSLKTGVNNEQFF. CDR3 in DNA: TGTGCCAGCAGCTTAAAGACGGGAGTCAACAATGAGCAGTTCTTC. Using reference TRBV7-9 and TRBJ2-1 for the parts outside the CDR3, the full variable domain is DTGVSQNPRHKITKRGQNVTFRCDPISEHNRLYWYRQTLGQGPEFLTYFQNEAQLEKSRLLSDRFSAERPKGSFSTLEIQRTEQGDSAMYLCASSLKTGVNNEQFFGPGTRLTVL.

The chain has TRBV24-1 and TRBJ1-4; D not certain. V lost 3 bases and J 1 base, leaving 5 bases between the germline ends. CDR1 KGHDR and CDR2 SFDVKD come from the germline V gene. The CDR3 extends over 14 amino acids. In DNA form, the CDR3 reads TGTGCCACCAGTGATCCTGGAACTAATGAAAAACTGTTTTTT. Encoded protein: CATSDPGTNEKLFF.

This clonotype is classed as large. The chain carries TRBV12-3 or TRBV12-4 and TRBJ2-3; tentatively, D is TRBD2 (6 bases). V was clipped by 3 bases and J by 6 bases, with 16 bases between them. The CDR3 covers 15 residues. The CDR3 spells CASSFSRGPGDTQYF. In DNA, the CDR3 is TGTGCCAGCAGTTTTTCGCGGGGCCCTGGGGATACGCAGTATTTT.

On this clonotype: The junction does not match germline at one end; this may be a read error. The chain is built from TRBV28 and TRBJ2-3, with D unclear. The CDR3 runs to 12 residues. Germline V gene sequence: CDR1 MDHEN, CDR2 SYDVKM. The CDR3 DNA sequence: TGTGTCAGCAGTTTAGCCCTTGATACGCAGTATTTT. This translates into CVSSLALDTQYF.

The chain is built from TRBV7-9 and TRBJ2-1; possibly TRBD2 for D (7 bases). Looked up from germline, CDR1 is SEHNR and CDR2 is FQNEAQ (reference sequence). V shed 0 bases and J shed 3 bases, with 18 bases lying between them. The CDR3 contains 18 residues. The CDR3 region is CASSLAGRGAPVYNEQFF. Here the CDR3 DNA reads TGTGCCAGCAGCTTAGCGGGGAGGGGGGCCCCTGTCTACAATGAGCAGTTCTTC.

The rearrangement links TRBV10-3 to TRBJ2-7; TRBD2 aligns across 12 bases. The V and J ends lost 10 bases and 0 bases, in that order; junction bases with no gene match: 7. The CDR3 has 15 amino acids. Germline lookup yields CDR1 ENHRY and CDR2 SYGVKD. The CDR3 nucleotides are TGTGCCACCGGACTAGCGGGGCCAAACTCCTACGAGCAGTACTTC. Translation: CATGLAGPNSYEQYF.